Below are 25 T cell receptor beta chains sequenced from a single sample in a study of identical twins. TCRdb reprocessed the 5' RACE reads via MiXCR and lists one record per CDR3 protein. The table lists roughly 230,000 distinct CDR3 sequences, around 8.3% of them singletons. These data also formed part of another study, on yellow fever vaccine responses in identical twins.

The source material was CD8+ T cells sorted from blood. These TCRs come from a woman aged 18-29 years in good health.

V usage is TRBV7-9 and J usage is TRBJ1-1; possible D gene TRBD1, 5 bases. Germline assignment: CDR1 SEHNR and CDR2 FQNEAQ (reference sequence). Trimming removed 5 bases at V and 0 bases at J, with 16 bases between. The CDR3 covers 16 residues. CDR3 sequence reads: CASSPPGGEVNTEAFF. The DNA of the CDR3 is TGTGCCAGCAGCCCCCCGGGAGGGGAGGTGAACACTGAAGCTTTCTTT.

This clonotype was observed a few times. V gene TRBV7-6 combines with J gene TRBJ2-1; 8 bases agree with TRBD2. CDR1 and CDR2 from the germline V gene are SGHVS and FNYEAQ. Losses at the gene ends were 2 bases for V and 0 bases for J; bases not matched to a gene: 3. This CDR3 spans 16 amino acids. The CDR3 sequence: CASSLLAGPSYNEQFF. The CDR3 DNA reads TGTGCCAGCAGCTTACTAGCGGGCCCCTCCTACAATGAGCAGTTCTTC.

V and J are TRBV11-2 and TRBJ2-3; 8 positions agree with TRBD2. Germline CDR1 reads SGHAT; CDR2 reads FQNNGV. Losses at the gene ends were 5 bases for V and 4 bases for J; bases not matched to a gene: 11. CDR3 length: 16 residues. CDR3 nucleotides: TGTGCCAGCAGCCACCTCGGGACTAGGATGCCAGATACGCAGTATTTT. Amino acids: CASSHLGTRMPDTQYF.

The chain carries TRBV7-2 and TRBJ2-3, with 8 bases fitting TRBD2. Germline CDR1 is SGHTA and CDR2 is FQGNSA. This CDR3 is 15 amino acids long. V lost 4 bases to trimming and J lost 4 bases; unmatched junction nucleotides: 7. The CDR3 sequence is CASSYGPAGADTQYF. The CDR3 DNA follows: TGTGCCAGCAGCTACGGGCCAGCGGGAGCAGATACGCAGTATTTT. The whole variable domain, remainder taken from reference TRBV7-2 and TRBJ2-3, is GAGVSQSPSNKVTEKGKDVELRCDPISGHTALYWYRQSLGQGLEFLIYFQGNSAPDKSGLPSDRFSAERTGGSVSTLTIQRTQQEDSAVYLCASSYGPAGADTQYFGPGTRLTVL.

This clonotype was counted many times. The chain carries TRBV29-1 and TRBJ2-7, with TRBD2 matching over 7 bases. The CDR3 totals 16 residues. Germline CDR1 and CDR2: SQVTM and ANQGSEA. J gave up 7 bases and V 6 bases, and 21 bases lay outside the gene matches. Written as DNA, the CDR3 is TGCAGCGTCTTTACCGACGTTCTGGTGGGAGGGATGGAGCAGTACTTC. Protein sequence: CSVFTDVLVGGMEQYF.

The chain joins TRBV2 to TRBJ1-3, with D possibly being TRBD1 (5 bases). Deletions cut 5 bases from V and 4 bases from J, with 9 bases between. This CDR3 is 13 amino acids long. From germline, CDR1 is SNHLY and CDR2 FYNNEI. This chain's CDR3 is CASSSGGGNTIYF. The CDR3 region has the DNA TGTGCCAGCAGTTCCGGGGGAGGAAACACCATATATTTT.

CDR3: CASTLGQHGGQYF. The CDR3 DNA is TGTGCCAGCACTCTCGGACAGCACGGCGGCCAGTACTTC. The genes are TRBV3-1 and TRBJ2-7; TRBD1 might be the D (6 bases). The germline V gene has CDR1 LGHDT and CDR2 YNNKEL (reference sequence). V lost 7 bases, J lost 10 bases, and 20 bases lay in between. This CDR3 is 13 amino acids long.

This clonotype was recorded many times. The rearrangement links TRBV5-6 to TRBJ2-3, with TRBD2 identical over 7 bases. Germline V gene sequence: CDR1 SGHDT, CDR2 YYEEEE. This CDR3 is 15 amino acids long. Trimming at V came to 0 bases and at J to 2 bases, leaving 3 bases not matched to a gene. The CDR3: CASSLGGGATDTQYF. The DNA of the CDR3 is TGTGCCAGCAGCTTGGGGGGGGGAGCCACAGATACGCAGTATTTT.

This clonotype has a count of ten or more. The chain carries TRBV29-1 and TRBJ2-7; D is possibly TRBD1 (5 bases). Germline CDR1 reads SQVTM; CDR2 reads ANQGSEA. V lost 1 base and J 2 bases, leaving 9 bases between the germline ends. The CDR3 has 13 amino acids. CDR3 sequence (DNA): TGCAGCGTTGAAGGGGGCACCCCCTACGAGCAGTACTTC. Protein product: CSVEGGTPYEQYF.

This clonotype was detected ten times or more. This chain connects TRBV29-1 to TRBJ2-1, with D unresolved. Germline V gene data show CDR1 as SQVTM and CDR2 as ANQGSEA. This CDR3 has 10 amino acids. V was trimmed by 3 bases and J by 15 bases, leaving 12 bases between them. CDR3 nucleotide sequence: TGCAGCGTTGATTCCCCCGCGGTGTTCTTC. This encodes CSVDSPAVFF.

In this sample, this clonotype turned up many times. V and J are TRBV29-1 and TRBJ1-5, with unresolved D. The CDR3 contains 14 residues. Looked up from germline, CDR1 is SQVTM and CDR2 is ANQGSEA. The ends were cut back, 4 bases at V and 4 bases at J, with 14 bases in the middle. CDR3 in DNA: TGCAGCGTTGGGGTGGCGGACCAAAATCAGCCCCAGCATTTT. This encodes CSVGVADQNQPQHF.

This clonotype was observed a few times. The chain's CDR3 is CASSLAAGVLSRAYNEQFF. CDR3 DNA: TGTGCCAGCAGCTTAGCCGCAGGGGTCCTGTCTCGAGCGTACAATGAGCAGTTCTTC. J is TRBJ2-1 and V is TRBV7-2; tentatively, D is TRBD1 (6 bases). The CDR3 loop spans 19 amino acids. V gave up 0 bases and J gave up 4 bases, with 22 bases separating them. Germline V gene sequence: CDR1 SGHTA, CDR2 FQGNSA.

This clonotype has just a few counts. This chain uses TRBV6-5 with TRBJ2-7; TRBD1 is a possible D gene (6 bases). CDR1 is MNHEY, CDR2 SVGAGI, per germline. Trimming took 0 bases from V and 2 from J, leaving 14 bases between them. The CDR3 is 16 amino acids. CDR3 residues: CASSYSPGKGAYEQYF. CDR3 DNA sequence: TGTGCCAGCAGTTACTCTCCCGGGAAGGGGGCCTACGAGCAGTACTTC.

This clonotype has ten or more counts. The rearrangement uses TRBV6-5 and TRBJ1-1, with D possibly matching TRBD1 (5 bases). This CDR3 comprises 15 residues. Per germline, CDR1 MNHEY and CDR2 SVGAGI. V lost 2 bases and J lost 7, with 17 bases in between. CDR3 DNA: TGTGCCAGCAGTTACGCAGGGCCCGGGTATGGTGAAGCTTTCTTT. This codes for CASSYAGPGYGEAFF.

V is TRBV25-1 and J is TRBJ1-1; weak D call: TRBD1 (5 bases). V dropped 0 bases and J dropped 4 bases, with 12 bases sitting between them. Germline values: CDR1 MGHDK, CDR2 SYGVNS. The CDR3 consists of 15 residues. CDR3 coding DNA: TGTGCCAGCAGTGAATATTCGGGGGAGGGCACTGAAGCTTTCTTT. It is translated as CASSEYSGEGTEAFF. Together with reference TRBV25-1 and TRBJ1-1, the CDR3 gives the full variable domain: EADIYQTPRYLVIGTGKKITLECSQTMGHDKMYWYQQDPGMELHLIHYSYGVNSTEKGDLSSESTVSRIRTEHFPLTLESARPSHTSQYLCASSEYSGEGTEAFFGQGTRLTVV.

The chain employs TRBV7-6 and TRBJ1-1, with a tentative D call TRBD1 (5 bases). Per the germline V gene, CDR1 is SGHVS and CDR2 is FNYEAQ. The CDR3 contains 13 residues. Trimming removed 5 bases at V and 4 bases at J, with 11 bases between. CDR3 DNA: TGTGCCAGCAGCCGCGCTAGGGGCACTGAAGCTTTCTTT. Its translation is CASSRARGTEAFF.

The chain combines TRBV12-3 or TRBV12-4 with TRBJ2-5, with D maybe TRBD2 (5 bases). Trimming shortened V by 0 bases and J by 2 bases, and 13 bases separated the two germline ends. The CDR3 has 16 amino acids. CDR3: CASSLALASRQETQYF. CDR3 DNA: TGTGCCAGCAGTTTAGCGCTGGCTAGCCGTCAAGAGACCCAGTACTTC.

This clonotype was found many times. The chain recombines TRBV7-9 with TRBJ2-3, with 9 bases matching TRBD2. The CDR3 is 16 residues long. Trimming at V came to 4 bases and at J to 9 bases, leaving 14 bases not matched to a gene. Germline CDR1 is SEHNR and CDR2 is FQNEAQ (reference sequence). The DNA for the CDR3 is TGTGCCAGCAGCTCCCAGACTAGCGGAGAACCAGGGACGCAGTATTTT. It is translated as CASSSQTSGEPGTQYF.

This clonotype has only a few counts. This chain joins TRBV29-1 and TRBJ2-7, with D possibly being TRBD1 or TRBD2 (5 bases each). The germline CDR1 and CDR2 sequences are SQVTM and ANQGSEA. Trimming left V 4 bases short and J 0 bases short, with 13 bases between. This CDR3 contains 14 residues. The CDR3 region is CSVVGGGLSYEQYF. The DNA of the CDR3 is TGCAGCGTTGTCGGTGGGGGTCTCTCCTACGAGCAGTACTTC.

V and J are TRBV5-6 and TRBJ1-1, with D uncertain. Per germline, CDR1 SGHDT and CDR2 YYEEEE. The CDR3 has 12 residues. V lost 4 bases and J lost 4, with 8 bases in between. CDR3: CASSLRGTEAFF. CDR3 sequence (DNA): TGTGCCAGCAGCCTCCGGGGCACTGAAGCTTTCTTT.

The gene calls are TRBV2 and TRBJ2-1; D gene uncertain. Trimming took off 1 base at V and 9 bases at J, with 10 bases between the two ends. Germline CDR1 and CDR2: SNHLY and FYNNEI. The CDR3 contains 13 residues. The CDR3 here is CASSEGPVGEQFF. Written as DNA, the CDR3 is TGTGCCAGCAGTGAAGGGCCTGTGGGTGAGCAGTTCTTC.

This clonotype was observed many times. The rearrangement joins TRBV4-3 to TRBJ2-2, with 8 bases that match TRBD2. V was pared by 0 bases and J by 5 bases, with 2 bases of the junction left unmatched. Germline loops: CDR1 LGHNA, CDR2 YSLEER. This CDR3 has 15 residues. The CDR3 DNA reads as TGCGCCAGCAGCCAAGATGGACTAGCAACCGGGGAGCTGTTTTTT. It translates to CASSQDGLATGELFF.

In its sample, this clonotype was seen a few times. The chain's CDR3 is CASSNTGASGSYEQYF. The CDR3, as DNA: TGTGCCAGCAGCAACACGGGGGCTAGCGGCTCCTACGAGCAGTACTTC. The genes are TRBV7-6 and TRBJ2-7; possible D gene TRBD2, 7 bases. Trimming cost V 5 bases and J 0 bases, with 17 bases left between them. CDR1 is SGHVS, CDR2 FNYEAQ, per germline. The CDR3 is 16 residues long.

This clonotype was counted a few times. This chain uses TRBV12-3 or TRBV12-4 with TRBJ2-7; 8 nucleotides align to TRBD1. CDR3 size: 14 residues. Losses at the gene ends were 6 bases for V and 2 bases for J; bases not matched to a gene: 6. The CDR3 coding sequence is TGTGCCAGCAGGTGGACAGGGCCACCCTACGAGCAGTACTTC. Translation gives CASRWTGPPYEQYF.

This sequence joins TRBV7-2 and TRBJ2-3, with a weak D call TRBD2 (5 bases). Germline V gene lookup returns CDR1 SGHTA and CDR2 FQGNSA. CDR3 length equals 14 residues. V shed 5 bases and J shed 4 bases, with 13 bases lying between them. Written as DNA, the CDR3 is TGTGCCAGCAGCCCCCTCAGCGGCGCAGATACGCAGTATTTT. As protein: CASSPLSGADTQYF. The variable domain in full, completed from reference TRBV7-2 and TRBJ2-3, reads GAGVSQSPSNKVTEKGKDVELRCDPISGHTALYWYRQSLGQGLEFLIYFQGNSAPDKSGLPSDRFSAERTGGSVSTLTIQRTQQEDSAVYLCASSPLSGADTQYFGPGTRLTVL.